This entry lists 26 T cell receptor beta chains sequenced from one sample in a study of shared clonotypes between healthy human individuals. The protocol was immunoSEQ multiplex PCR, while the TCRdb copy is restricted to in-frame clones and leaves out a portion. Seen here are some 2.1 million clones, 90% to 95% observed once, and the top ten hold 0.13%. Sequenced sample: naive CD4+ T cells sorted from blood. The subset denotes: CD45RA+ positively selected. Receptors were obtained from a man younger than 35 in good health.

The CDR3 loop is CSVVGTRRTSYNEQFF. The CDR3 DNA reads TGCAGCGTTGTCGGGACGCGTCGCACCTCCTACAATGAGCAGTTCTTC. The V and J genes are TRBV29-1 and TRBJ2-1; either TRBD1 or TRBD2 may supply D (5 bases each). The CDR3 length is 16 residues. V dropped 4 bases and J dropped 0 bases, with 16 bases sitting between them. Germline V CDR1 and CDR2: SQVTM, ANQGSEA.

CDR3 protein: CASSRGLASQETQYF. CDR3 DNA sequence: TGTGCCAGCAGTAGGGGACTAGCGAGCCAAGAGACCCAGTACTTC. The rearrangement joins TRBV6-5 to TRBJ2-5, with 10 bases matching TRBD2. Trimming removed 5 bases from V and 1 base from J; junction bases left unmatched: 4. CDR1 is MNHEY, CDR2 SVGAGI, per germline. This CDR3 has 15 residues.

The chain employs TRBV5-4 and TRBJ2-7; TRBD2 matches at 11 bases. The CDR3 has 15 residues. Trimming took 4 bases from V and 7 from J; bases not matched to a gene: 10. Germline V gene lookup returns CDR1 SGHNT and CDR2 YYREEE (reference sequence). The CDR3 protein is CASSVLAGATGEQYF. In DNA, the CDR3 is TGTGCCAGCAGCGTACTAGCGGGAGCAACAGGGGAGCAGTACTTC.

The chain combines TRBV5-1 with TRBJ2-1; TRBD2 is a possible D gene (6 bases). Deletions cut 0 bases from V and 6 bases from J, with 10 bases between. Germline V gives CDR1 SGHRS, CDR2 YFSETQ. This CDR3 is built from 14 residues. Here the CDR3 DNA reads TGCGCCAGCAGCTTGGCACTACTAGCCAATGAGCAGTTCTTC. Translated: CASSLALLANEQFF.

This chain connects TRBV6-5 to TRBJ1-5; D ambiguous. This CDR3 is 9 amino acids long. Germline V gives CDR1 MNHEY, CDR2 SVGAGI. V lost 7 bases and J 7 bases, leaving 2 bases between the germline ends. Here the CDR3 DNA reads TGTGCCAGCATCCAGCCCCAGCATTTT. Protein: CASIQPQHF.

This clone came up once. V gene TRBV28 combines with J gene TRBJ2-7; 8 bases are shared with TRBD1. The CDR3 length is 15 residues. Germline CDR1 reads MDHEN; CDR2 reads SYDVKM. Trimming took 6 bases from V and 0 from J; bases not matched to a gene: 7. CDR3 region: CASRPQDRASYEQYF. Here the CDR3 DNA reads TGTGCCAGCAGGCCCCAGGACAGGGCCTCCTACGAGCAGTACTTC.

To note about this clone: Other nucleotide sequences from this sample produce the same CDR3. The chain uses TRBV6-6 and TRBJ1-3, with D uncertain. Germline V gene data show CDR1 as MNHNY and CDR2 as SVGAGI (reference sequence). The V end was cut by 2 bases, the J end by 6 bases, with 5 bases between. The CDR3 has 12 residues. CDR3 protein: CASSYGENTIYF. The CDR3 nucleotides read TGTGCCAGCAGTTACGGGGAAAACACCATATATTTT.

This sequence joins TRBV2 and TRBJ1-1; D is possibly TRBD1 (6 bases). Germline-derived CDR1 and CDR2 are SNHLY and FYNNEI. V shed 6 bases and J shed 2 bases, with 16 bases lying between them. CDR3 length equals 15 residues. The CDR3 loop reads CASRATGSANTEAFF. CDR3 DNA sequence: TGTGCCAGCAGGGCCACAGGGTCGGCAAACACTGAAGCTTTCTTT.

The CDR3 is CASSLSGLAAQETQYF. In DNA form, the CDR3 reads TGTGCCAGCAGCTTGTCCGGGTTAGCGGCTCAAGAGACCCAGTACTTC. The V gene is TRBV5-6, the J gene TRBJ2-5; the D gene is possibly TRBD2 (6 bases). V gave up 1 base and J gave up 2 bases, with 15 bases separating them. CDR3 length equals 16 residues. CDR1 and CDR2 from the germline V gene are SGHDT and YYEEEE.

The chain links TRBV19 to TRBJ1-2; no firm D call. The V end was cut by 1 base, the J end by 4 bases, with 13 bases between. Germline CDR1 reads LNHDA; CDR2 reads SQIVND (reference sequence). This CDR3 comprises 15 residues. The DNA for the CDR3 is TGTGCCAGTAGTATAGGGGCGGCCGGACGCTATGGCTACACCTTC. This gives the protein CASSIGAAGRYGYTF.

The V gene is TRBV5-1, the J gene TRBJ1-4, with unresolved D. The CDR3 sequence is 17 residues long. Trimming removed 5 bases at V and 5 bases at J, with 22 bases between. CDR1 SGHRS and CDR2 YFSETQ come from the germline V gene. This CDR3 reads CASRSYRMEGINEKLFF. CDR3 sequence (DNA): TGCGCCAGCAGATCTTACCGGATGGAGGGTATAAATGAAAAACTGTTTTTT.

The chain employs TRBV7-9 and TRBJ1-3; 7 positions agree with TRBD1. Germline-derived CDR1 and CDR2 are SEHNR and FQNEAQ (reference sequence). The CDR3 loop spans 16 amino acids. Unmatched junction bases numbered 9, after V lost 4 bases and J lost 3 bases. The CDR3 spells CASSSTDWTGGNTIYF. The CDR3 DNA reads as TGTGCCAGCAGCTCGACCGATTGGACAGGTGGAAACACCATATATTTT. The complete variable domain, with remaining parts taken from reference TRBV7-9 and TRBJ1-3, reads DTGVSQNPRHKITKRGQNVTFRCDPISEHNRLYWYRQTLGQGPEFLTYFQNEAQLEKSRLLSDRFSAERPKGSFSTLEIQRTEQGDSAMYLCASSSTDWTGGNTIYFGEGSWLTVV.

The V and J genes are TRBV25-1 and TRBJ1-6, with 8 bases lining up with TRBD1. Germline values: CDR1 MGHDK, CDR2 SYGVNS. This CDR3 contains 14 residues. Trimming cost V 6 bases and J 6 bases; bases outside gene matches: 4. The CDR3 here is CASRQTGVNSPLHF. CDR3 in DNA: TGTGCCAGCAGACAGACAGGGGTTAATTCACCCCTCCACTTT.

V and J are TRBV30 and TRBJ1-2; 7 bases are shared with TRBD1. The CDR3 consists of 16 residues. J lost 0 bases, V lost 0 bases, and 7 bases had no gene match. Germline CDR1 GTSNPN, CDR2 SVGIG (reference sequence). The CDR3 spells CAWSVFGDSSNYGYTF. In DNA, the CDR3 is TGTGCCTGGAGTGTATTCGGGGACAGCTCTAACTATGGCTACACCTTC.

The CDR3: CASSLASSGNTGELFF. CDR3 in DNA: TGTGCCAGCAGCTTGGCGTCTAGCGGAAACACCGGGGAGCTGTTTTTT. J is TRBJ2-2 and V is TRBV5-4; 7 bases agree with TRBD2. Germline assignment: CDR1 SGHNT and CDR2 YYREEE (reference sequence). Trimming removed 0 bases from V and 2 bases from J; junction bases left unmatched: 4. The CDR3 covers 16 residues.

The CDR3 is CASSLRAVVTGEQFF. In DNA form, the CDR3 reads TGTGCCAGCAGTCTCCGTGCGGTAGTCACAGGTGAGCAGTTCTTC. The genes are TRBV27 and TRBJ2-1; tentatively, D is TRBD1 (5 bases). With 5 bases removed from V and 9 bases from J, the gap between germline ends came to 20 bases. Germline V gives CDR1 MNHEY, CDR2 SMNVEV (reference sequence). This CDR3 region has 15 residues.

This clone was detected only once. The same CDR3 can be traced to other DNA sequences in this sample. The CDR3 DNA sequence: TGTGCCAGCAGCTTAGCGGTTCAAGAGACCCAGTACTTC. The encoded protein is CASSLAVQETQYF. The chain couples TRBV5-4 to TRBJ2-5; a weak D match, TRBD2 (5 bases). Germline assignment: CDR1 SGHNT and CDR2 YYREEE (reference sequence). This CDR3 has 13 residues. V lost 2 bases to trimming and J lost 2 bases, with 7 bases between them.

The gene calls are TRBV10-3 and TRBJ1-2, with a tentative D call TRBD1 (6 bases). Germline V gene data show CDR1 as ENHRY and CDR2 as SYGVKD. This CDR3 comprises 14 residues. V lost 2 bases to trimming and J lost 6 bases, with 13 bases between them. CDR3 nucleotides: TGTGCCATCAGTGAGGCCCCAGGGGTGAATGGCTACACCTTC. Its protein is CAISEAPGVNGYTF.

CDR3: CASSLGAPTGELFF. DNA of the CDR3: TGCGCCAGCAGCTTAGGGGCACCAACCGGGGAGCTGTTTTTT. The chain has TRBV5-1 and TRBJ2-2; TRBD1 is a possible D gene (5 bases). In germline, CDR1 is SGHRS, CDR2 YFSETQ. The CDR3 extends over 14 amino acids. The V gene lost 2 bases and the J gene lost 5 bases, with 10 bases spanning the gap.

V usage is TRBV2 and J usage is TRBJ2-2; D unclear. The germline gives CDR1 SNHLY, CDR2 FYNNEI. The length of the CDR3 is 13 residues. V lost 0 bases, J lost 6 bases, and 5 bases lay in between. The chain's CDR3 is CASSEAYAGELFF. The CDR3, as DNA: TGTGCCAGCAGTGAAGCGTATGCCGGGGAGCTGTTTTTT.

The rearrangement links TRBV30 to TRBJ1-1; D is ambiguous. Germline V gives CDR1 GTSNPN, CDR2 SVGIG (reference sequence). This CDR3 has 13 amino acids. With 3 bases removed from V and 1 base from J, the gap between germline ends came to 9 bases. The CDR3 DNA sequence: TGTGCCTGGAGGGACCTACCGAACACTGAAGCTTTCTTT. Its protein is CAWRDLPNTEAFF.

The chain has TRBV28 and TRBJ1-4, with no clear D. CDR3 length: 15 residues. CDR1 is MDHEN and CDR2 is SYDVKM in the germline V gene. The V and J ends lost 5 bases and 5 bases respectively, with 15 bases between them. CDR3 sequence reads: CASSPGLKRNEKLFF. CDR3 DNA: TGTGCCAGCAGTCCCGGCCTGAAGCGAAATGAAAAACTGTTTTTT. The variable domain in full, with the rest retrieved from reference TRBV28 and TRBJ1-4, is DVKVTQSSRYLVKRTGEKVFLECVQDMDHENMFWYRQDPGLGLRLIYFSYDVKMKEKGDIPEGYSVSREKKERFSLILESASTNQTSMYLCASSPGLKRNEKLFFGSGTQLSVL.

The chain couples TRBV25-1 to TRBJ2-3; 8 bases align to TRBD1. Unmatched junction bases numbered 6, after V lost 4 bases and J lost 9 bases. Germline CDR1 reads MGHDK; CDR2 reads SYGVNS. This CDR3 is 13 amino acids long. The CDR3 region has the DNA TGTGCCAGCAGTGCGGACAGGGAGCGGACGCAGTATTTT. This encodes CASSADRERTQYF.

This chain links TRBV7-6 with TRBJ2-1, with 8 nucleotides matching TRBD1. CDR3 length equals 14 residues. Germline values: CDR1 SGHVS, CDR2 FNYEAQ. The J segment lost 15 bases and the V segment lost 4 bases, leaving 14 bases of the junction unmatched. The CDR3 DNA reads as TGTGCCAGCAGCTCCGGACAGGGTCAAGGATTCGGGTTCTTC. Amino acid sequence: CASSSGQGQGFGFF.

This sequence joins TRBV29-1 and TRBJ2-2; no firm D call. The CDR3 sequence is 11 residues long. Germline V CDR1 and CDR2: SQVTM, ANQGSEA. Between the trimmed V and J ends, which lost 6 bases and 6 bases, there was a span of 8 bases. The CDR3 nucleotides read TGCAGCGTCCAATCCTCCGGGGAGCTGTTTTTT. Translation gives CSVQSSGELFF.

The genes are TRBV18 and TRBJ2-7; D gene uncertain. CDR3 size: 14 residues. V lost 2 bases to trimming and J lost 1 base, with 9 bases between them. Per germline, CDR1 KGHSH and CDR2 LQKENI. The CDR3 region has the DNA TGTGCCAGCTCACCAACCGTATCTTCCTACGAGCAGTACTTC. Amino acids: CASSPTVSSYEQYF.